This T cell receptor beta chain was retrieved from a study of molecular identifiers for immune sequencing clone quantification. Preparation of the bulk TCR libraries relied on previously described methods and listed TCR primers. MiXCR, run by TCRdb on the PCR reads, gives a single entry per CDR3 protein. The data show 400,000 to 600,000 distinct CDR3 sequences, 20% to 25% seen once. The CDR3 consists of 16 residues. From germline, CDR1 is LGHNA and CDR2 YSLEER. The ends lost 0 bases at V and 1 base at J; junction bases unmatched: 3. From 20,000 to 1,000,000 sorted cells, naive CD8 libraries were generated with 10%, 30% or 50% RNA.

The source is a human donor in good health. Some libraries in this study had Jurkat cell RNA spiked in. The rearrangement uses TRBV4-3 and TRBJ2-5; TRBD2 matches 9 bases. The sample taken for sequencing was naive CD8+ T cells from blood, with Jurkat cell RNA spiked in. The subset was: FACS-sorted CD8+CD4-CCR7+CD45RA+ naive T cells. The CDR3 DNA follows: TGCGCCAGCAGCCAAGAGGGAGCGGGGGGCCAAGAGACCCAGTACTTC. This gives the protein CASSQEGAGGQETQYF.